This passage covers 25 T cell receptor beta chains from one sample sequenced in a study of cytomegalovirus exposure and HLA in healthy donors. The PCR used 60 Vbeta and 13 Jbeta primers. Assay: immunoSEQ multiplex PCR; the TCRdb copy retains only in-frame clones and omits some. Of about 97,000 clones listed, approximately 70% were seen once; the top ten hold roughly 3.6%. The sample consisted of PBMCs. These receptor sequences come from a man between 35 and 55 years old in good health and CMV-seronegative.

J is TRBJ2-3 and V is TRBV2, with no clear D. V gave up 6 bases and J gave up 0 bases, with 7 bases separating them. The CDR3 length is 13 residues. Germline CDR1 and CDR2: SNHLY and FYNNEI. CDR3 nucleotides: TGTGCCAGCAGCGACTTAAGCACAGATACGCAGTATTTT. Protein product: CASSDLSTDTQYF.

The chain links TRBV7-9 to TRBJ2-5; a weak D match, TRBD1 (5 bases). V lost 7 bases, J lost 1 base, and 10 bases lay in between. Germline CDR1 reads SEHNR; CDR2 reads FQNEAQ (reference sequence). CDR3 length: 13 amino acids. CDR3 protein: CASNVQVQETQYF. The CDR3 nucleotides are TGTGCCAGCAACGTACAGGTCCAAGAGACCCAGTACTTC.

In its sample, this clone was seen a few times. V gene TRBV11-2 combines with J gene TRBJ2-7; D is perhaps TRBD2 (5 bases). Trimming took 8 bases from V and 2 from J, leaving 19 bases between them. This CDR3 contains 15 residues. Germline lookup yields CDR1 SGHAT and CDR2 FQNNGV. The CDR3 coding sequence is TGTGCCAGCCGATCGATCGGGGAGAGTACCTACGAGCAGTACTTC. Its translation: CASRSIGESTYEQYF. Looking up the rest from reference TRBV11-2 and TRBJ2-7 gives the full variable domain: EAGVAQSPRYKIIEKRQSVAFWCNPISGHATLYWYQQILGQGPKLLIQFQNNGVVDDSQLPKDRFSAERLKGVDSTLKIQPAKLEDSAVYLCASRSIGESTYEQYFGPGTRLTVT.

The chain has TRBV5-8 and TRBJ2-3, with TRBD1 matching over 12 bases. The CDR3 is 15 residues long. The germline gives CDR1 SGHTS, CDR2 YDEGEE. After removal of 3 bases from V and 5 bases from J, the junction contained 4 bases not matched to a gene. CDR3 region: CASSYGTGGLDTQYF. In DNA form, the CDR3 reads TGTGCCAGCAGCTATGGGACAGGGGGCTTAGATACGCAGTATTTT.

This clone was counted only a few times. The chain recombines TRBV19 with TRBJ1-5, with a weak D call TRBD1 (6 bases). With 6 bases removed from V and 6 bases from J, the gap between germline ends came to 12 bases. Germline V gene sequence: CDR1 LNHDA, CDR2 SQIVND (reference sequence). This CDR3 is built from 13 residues. CDR3 loop: CASRWGGSQPQHF. The CDR3 DNA reads TGTGCCAGTAGATGGGGGGGCAGTCAGCCCCAGCATTTT.

V is TRBV28 and J is TRBJ2-7, with 8 nucleotides matching TRBD1. With 2 bases clipped from V and 4 bases from J, the junction kept 19 bases outside the gene matches. Germline V gene sequence: CDR1 MDHEN, CDR2 SYDVKM. This CDR3 has 19 amino acids. CDR3: CASSLNDRDRSYGLYEQYF. The CDR3 nucleotides read TGTGCCAGCAGTTTAAACGACCGGGACAGGTCCTATGGTTTATACGAGCAGTACTTC.

V and J are TRBV7-6 and TRBJ2-5, with 9 positions matching TRBD2. V gave up 0 bases and J gave up 4 bases; unmatched junction bases: 6. CDR3 length: 16 residues. Germline assignment: CDR1 SGHVS and CDR2 FNYEAQ. Written as DNA, the CDR3 is TGTGCCAGCAGCTTAGCAGGCGGGGGGGCAGGAGAGACCCAGTACTTC. It yields the protein CASSLAGGGAGETQYF. The variable domain in full, with the rest retrieved from reference TRBV7-6 and TRBJ2-5, is GAGVSQSPRYKVTKRGQDVALRCDPISGHVSLYWYRQALGQGPEFLTYFNYEAQQDKSGLPNDRFSAERPEGSISTLTIQRTEQRDSAMYRCASSLAGGGAGETQYFGPGTRLLVL.

The genes are TRBV6-5 and TRBJ2-1; 14 positions match TRBD2. Trimming cost V 6 bases and J 3 bases; bases outside gene matches: 1. The CDR3 loop spans 15 amino acids. Germline V CDR1 and CDR2: MNHEY, SVGAGI. CDR3 region: CASRTSGGVYNEQFF. The DNA of the CDR3 is TGTGCCAGCAGGACTAGCGGGGGGGTCTACAATGAGCAGTTCTTC.

This clone showed up just a few times. The chain joins TRBV4-1 to TRBJ2-5; 7 positions match TRBD1. Trimming cost V 3 bases and J 2 bases; bases outside gene matches: 12. This CDR3 region has 17 residues. Germline CDR1 reads MGHRA; CDR2 reads YSYEKL. DNA of the CDR3: TGCGCCAGCAGCCATGCGGACCGGGACAGAGATCAAGAGACCCAGTACTTC. Encoded protein: CASSHADRDRDQETQYF.

This clone occurred a few times. This sequence joins TRBV5-5 and TRBJ1-3; 9 bases are shared with TRBD1. V was pared by 3 bases and J by 0 bases, with 7 bases of the junction left unmatched. This CDR3 region has 17 residues. Germline loops: CDR1 SGHKS, CDR2 YYEKEE (reference sequence). CDR3 sequence reads: CASSSGQGILSGNTIYF. CDR3 nucleotide sequence: TGTGCCAGCAGCTCGGGACAGGGAATCCTCTCTGGAAACACCATATATTTT.

The J gene is TRBJ2-4, the V gene TRBV7-9, with no clear D. Between the trimmed V and J ends, which lost 3 bases and 1 base, there was a span of 13 bases. CDR1 SEHNR and CDR2 FQNEAQ come from the germline V gene (reference sequence). The CDR3 is 16 amino acids. The CDR3 is CASSFNGRSAKNIQYF. In DNA form, the CDR3 reads TGTGCCAGCAGCTTTAACGGCAGGTCCGCCAAAAACATTCAGTACTTC.

The CDR3 protein is CASSLLISGGPSYEQYF. The CDR3 DNA sequence: TGTGCCAGCAGTTTATTAATTTCGGGGGGACCCTCCTACGAGCAGTACTTC. V is TRBV27 and J is TRBJ2-7; 7 nucleotides line up with TRBD2. The trim removed 1 base at V and 0 bases at J, leaving 9 bases unmatched. This CDR3 comprises 17 residues. CDR1 is MNHEY and CDR2 is SMNVEV in the germline V gene (reference sequence).

The V call is TRBV2, the J call TRBJ1-4; D gene unclear. V lost 8 bases to trimming and J lost 6 bases, with 16 bases between them. The germline CDR1 and CDR2 sequences are SNHLY and FYNNEI. The CDR3 extends over 14 amino acids. CDR3 coding DNA: TGTGCCAGCTGGGGAGAGAGGGCGGATGAAAAACTGTTTTTT. This gives the protein CASWGERADEKLFF.

The chain recombines TRBV5-1 with TRBJ2-7; 7 nucleotides line up with TRBD1. This CDR3 is built from 16 residues. Trimming at V came to 4 bases and at J to 1 base, leaving 11 bases not matched to a gene. Germline CDR1 and CDR2: SGHRS and YFSETQ. CDR3 amino acids: CASSRLQGGVSYEQYF. As DNA, the CDR3 is TGCGCCAGCAGCCGGCTGCAAGGGGGCGTATCCTACGAGCAGTACTTC.

This rearrangement joins TRBV10-3 to TRBJ1-5, with 12 bases aligning to TRBD1. The CDR3 is made up of 17 amino acids. Germline loops: CDR1 ENHRY, CDR2 SYGVKD. V shed 6 bases and J 0 bases; nucleotides not matched to a gene: 6. The CDR3 sequence: CAISPGQGAGSNQPQHF. The CDR3, as DNA: TGTGCCATCAGCCCGGGACAGGGGGCTGGTAGCAATCAGCCCCAGCATTTT.

This clone appeared a few times. For the CDR3, the DNA is TGCGCCAGCAGCTATAGAAGCGAGTACACAGATACGCAGTATTTT. Amino acids: CASSYRSEYTDTQYF. The V call is TRBV4-3, the J call TRBJ2-3; D is undetermined. Trimming pared 5 bases from V and 2 bases from J, leaving 14 bases between. CDR3 length: 15 amino acids. Germline lookup yields CDR1 LGHNA and CDR2 YSLEER.

The chain couples TRBV27 to TRBJ2-1, with a weak D call TRBD1 (8 bases). Per germline, CDR1 MNHEY and CDR2 SMNVEV (reference sequence). This CDR3 is built from 17 residues. Trimming shortened V by 6 bases and J by 6 bases, and 24 bases separated the two germline ends. The CDR3 DNA follows: TGTGCCAGCAGATCTTCGACAGGGGCGCGGGAGAGCAATGAGCAGTTCTTC. This codes for CASRSSTGARESNEQFF.

This clone was counted between two and nine times. The rearrangement uses TRBV14 and TRBJ2-7; weak D call: TRBD1 (6 bases). The V end was cut by 6 bases, the J end by 1 base, with 13 bases between. Germline V lookup: CDR1 SGHDN, CDR2 FVKESK. This CDR3 has 14 residues. For the CDR3, the DNA is TGTGCCAGCAGGCCGGCAGGGGCATCCTACGAGCAGTACTTC. It encodes CASRPAGASYEQYF.

The chain combines TRBV5-6 with TRBJ2-1, with 7 nucleotides matching TRBD2. Unmatched junction bases numbered 16, after V lost 5 bases and J lost 5 bases. This CDR3 has 17 amino acids. Germline V gives CDR1 SGHDT, CDR2 YYEEEE. For the CDR3, the DNA is TGTGCCAGCAGACGGGGGGTCTGGCGGGTCGAACACAATGAGCAGTTCTTC. Encoded protein: CASRRGVWRVEHNEQFF.

This chain links TRBV7-6 with TRBJ2-1; 7 nucleotides match TRBD2. Germline V gives CDR1 SGHVS, CDR2 FNYEAQ. The ends lost 0 bases at V and 4 bases at J; junction bases unmatched: 9. There are 17 residues in the CDR3. CDR3 DNA: TGTGCCAGCAGCTTAGCCTCCACAGCGGGGATTTACAATGAGCAGTTCTTC. The encoded protein is CASSLASTAGIYNEQFF.

The CDR3 DNA sequence: TGTGCCAGCAGCCCGGCCGGGGTTACCTACGAGCAGTACTTC. It is translated as CASSPAGVTYEQYF. The J gene is TRBJ2-7, the V gene TRBV7-7; weak D call: TRBD2 (5 bases). Germline V CDR1 and CDR2: SSHAT, FNYEAQ (reference sequence). V lost 5 bases and J lost 2, with 13 bases in between. The CDR3 runs 14 residues.

The V call is TRBV6-5, the J call TRBJ1-1; a weak D match, TRBD1 (6 bases). CDR3 size: 16 residues. V lost 0 bases, J lost 2 bases, and 13 bases lay in between. The germline gives CDR1 MNHEY, CDR2 SVGAGI. In nucleotides, the CDR3 is TGTGCCAGCAGTTACTCCCTCGGGGGGGCAAACACTGAAGCTTTCTTT. Amino acids: CASSYSLGGANTEAFF.

This clone was seen a few times. The V gene is TRBV28, the J gene TRBJ1-6, with D tentatively TRBD1 (6 bases). Trimming left V 11 bases short and J 0 bases short, with 14 bases between. The germline gives CDR1 MDHEN, CDR2 SYDVKM. The CDR3 totals 15 residues. The DNA for the CDR3 is TGTGCCGGAGACCAGGGGAGCTCCTATAATTCACCCCTCCACTTT. It codes for CAGDQGSSYNSPLHF.

The chain is built from TRBV6-5 and TRBJ2-7, with D tentatively TRBD1 (5 bases). Looked up from germline, CDR1 is MNHEY and CDR2 is SVGAGI. The CDR3 contains 13 residues. Trimming left V 5 bases short and J 3 bases short, with 11 bases between. The CDR3 protein is CASSRRQGYEQYF. CDR3 DNA: TGTGCCAGCAGTCGCCGGCAGGGCTACGAGCAGTACTTC.

Points on this clone: The junction and the germline gene differ at one end; a read error may be behind it. This sequence joins TRBV5-6 and TRBJ1-4, with TRBD1 identical over 8 bases. The CDR3 is 14 residues long. CDR1 and CDR2 (germline): SGHDT, YYEEEE. This chain's CDR3 is CVSRSGTGDEKLFF. The CDR3 DNA reads as TGTGTCAGCAGGTCCGGGACAGGCGATGAAAAACTGTTTTTT. Together with reference TRBV5-6 and TRBJ1-4, the CDR3 gives the full variable domain: DAGVTQSPTHLIKTRGQQVTLRCSPKSGHDTVSWYQQALGQGPQFIFQYYEEEERQRGNFPDRFSGHQFPNYSSELNVNALLLGDSALYLCVSRSGTGDEKLFFGSGTQLSVL.